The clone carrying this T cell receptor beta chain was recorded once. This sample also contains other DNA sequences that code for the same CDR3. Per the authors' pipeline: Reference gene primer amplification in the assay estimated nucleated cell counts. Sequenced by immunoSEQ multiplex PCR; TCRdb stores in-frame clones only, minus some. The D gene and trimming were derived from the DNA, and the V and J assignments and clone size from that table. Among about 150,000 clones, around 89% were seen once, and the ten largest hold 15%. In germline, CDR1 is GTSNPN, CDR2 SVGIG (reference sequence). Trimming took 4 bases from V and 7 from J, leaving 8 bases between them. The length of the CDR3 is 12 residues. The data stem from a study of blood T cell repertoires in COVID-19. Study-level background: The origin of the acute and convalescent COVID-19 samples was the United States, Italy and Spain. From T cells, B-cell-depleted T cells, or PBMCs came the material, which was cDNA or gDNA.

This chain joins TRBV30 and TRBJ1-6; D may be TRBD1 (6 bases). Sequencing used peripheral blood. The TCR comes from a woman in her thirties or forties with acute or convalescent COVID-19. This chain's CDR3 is CAWTTGNSPLHF. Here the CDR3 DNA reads TGTGCCTGGACCACAGGGAATTCACCCCTCCACTTT.